This T cell receptor beta chain was observed in a study of T cells in Graves' hyperthyroidism and ophthalmopathy. Background on the study: Peripheral blood samples were taken at initial diagnosis, prior to any treatment.

Regions amplified from RNA transcripts were the TCR beta CDR3 regions. Primed by the HTBI set, a first-round RT-PCR was run on the TCR CDR3. MiXCR, applied by TCRdb to the multiplex PCR reads, yields one record per CDR3 protein. The sample holds around 600,000 distinct CDR3 sequences, about 14% seen once. Those patients with uncontrolled infection, other autoimmune disease, pregnancy or lactation were excluded. Orbital computed tomography and thyroid ultrasound, together with serum TRAb and thyroxine and clinical symptoms, were used for diagnoses. The PBMCs were taken from less than 11 ml of fresh peripheral blood. Specimen: blood. This clonotype originated in a woman under 30 with Graves' ophthalmopathy.

CDR3 in amino acids: CASSDDRTGGETEAFF. The CDR3 nucleotides read TGTGCCAGCAGTGACGATCGGACAGGGGGCGAAACTGAAGCTTTCTTT. The chain couples TRBV2 to TRBJ1-1; TRBD1 matches at 11 bases. The CDR3 has 16 amino acids. Per the germline V gene, CDR1 is SNHLY and CDR2 is FYNNEI. The trim removed 3 bases at V and 5 bases at J, leaving 8 bases unmatched.